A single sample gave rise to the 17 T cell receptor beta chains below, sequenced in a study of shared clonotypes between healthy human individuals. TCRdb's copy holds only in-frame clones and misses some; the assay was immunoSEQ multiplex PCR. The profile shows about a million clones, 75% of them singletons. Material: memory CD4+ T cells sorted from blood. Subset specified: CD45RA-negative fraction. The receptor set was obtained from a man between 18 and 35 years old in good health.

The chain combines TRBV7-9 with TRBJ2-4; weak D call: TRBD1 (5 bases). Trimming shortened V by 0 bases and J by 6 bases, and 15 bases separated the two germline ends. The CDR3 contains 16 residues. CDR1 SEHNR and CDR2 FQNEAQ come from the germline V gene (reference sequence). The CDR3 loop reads CASSLAPLTDTNIQYF. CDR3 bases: TGTGCCAGCAGCTTAGCGCCATTGACAGACACAAACATTCAGTACTTC.

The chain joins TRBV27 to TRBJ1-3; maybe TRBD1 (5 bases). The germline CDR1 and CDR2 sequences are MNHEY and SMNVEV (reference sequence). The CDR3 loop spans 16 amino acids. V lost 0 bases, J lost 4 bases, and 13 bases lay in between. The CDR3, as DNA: TGTGCCAGCAGTTTATCTGGGGCCTTTAGGGGAAACACCATATATTTT. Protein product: CASSLSGAFRGNTIYF.

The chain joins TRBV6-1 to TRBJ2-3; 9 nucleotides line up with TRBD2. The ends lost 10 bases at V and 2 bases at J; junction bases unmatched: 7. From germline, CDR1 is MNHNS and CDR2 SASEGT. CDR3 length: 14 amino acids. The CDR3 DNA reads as TGTGCCACCCTAAGCGGGGGGCTCACAGATACGCAGTATTTT. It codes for CATLSGGLTDTQYF.

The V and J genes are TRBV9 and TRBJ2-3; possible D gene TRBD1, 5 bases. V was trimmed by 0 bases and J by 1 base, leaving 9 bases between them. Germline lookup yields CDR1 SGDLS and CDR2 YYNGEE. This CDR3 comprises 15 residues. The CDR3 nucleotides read TGTGCCAGCAGCGTAGCAGGCAGGGGCACAGATACGCAGTATTTT. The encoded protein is CASSVAGRGTDTQYF.

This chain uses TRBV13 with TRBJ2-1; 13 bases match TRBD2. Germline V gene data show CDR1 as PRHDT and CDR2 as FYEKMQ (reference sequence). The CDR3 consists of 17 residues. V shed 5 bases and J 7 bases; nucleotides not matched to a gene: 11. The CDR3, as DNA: TGTGCCAGCAGCGCCGGACTAGCGGGAGTCAAAAGGAATGAGCAGTTCTTC. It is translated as CASSAGLAGVKRNEQFF.

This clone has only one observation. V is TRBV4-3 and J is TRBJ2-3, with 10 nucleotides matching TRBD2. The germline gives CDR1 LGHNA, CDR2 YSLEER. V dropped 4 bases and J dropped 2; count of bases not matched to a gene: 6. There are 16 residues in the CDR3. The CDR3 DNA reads TGCGCCAGCAGCCGATCGGGACTAGCGTACACAGATACGCAGTATTTT. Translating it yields CASSRSGLAYTDTQYF.

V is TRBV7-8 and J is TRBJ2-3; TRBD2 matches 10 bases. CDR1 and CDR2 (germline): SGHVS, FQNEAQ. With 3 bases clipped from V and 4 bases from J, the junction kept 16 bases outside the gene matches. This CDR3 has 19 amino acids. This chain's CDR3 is CASSLHVLQRGGWADTQYF. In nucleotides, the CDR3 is TGTGCCAGCAGCTTGCACGTCCTCCAGCGGGGGGGCTGGGCAGATACGCAGTATTTT.

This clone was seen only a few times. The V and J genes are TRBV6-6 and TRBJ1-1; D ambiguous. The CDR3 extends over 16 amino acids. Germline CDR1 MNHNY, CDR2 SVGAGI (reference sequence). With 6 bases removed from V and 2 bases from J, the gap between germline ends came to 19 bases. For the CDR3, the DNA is TGTGCCAGCAGGGGCCTCAAACCGGGTAGAAACACTGAAGCTTTCTTT. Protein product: CASRGLKPGRNTEAFF.

The CDR3 DNA follows: TGTGCCATCAGTGAGGCACTAGCGGGGGGAGATACGCAGTATTTT. This codes for CAISEALAGGDTQYF. The rearrangement uses TRBV10-3 and TRBJ2-3; 12 bases are a match to TRBD2. J was trimmed by 5 bases and V by 2 bases; bases with no gene match: 2. The CDR3 is 15 residues long. Germline V gene data show CDR1 as ENHRY and CDR2 as SYGVKD.

The chain's CDR3 is CAWASGGDNEQFF. The CDR3 DNA reads as TGTGCCTGGGCTAGCGGGGGGGACAATGAGCAGTTCTTC. The chain couples TRBV30 to TRBJ2-1; 12 bases map to TRBD2. With V trimmed by 5 bases and J by 5 bases, 1 base remained unmatched. Per the germline V gene, CDR1 is GTSNPN and CDR2 is SVGIG (reference sequence). The CDR3 spans 13 residues.

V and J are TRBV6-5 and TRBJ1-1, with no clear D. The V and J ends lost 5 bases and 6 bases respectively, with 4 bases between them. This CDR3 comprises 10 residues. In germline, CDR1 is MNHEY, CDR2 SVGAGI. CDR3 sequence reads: CASSGPEAFF. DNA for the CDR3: TGTGCCAGCAGTGGGCCTGAAGCTTTCTTT.

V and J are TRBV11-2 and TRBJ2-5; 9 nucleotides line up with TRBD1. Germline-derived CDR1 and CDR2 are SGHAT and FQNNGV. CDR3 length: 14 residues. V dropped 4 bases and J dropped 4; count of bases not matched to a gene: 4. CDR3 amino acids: CASSSTGGGETQYF. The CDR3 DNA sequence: TGTGCCAGCAGCTCAACAGGGGGCGGAGAGACCCAGTACTTC.

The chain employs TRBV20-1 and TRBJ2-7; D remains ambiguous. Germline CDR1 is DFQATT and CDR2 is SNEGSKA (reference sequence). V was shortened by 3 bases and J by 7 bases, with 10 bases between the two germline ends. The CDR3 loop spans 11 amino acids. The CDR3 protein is CSASELREQYF. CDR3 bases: TGCAGTGCTAGCGAGCTGAGGGAGCAGTACTTC.

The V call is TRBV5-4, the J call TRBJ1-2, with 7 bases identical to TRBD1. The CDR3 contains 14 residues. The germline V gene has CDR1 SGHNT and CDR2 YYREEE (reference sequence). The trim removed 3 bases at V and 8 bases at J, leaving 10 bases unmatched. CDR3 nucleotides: TGTGCCAGCAGCTCGGAGGGGGCGGCGAGCGGCTACACCTTC. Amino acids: CASSSEGAASGYTF.

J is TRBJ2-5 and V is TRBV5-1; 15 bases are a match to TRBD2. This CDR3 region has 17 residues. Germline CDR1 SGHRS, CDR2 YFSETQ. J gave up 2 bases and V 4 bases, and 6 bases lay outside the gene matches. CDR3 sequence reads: CASSRGTSGGSQETQYF. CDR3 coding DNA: TGCGCCAGCAGCCGAGGGACTAGCGGGGGGTCACAAGAGACCCAGTACTTC.

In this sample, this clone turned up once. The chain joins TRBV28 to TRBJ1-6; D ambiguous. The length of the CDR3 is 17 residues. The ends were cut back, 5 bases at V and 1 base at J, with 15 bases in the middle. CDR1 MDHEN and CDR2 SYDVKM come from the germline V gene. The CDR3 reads CASSTPHSLSYNSPLHF. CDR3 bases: TGTGCCAGCAGTACCCCCCACAGTCTTTCCTATAATTCACCCCTCCACTTT.

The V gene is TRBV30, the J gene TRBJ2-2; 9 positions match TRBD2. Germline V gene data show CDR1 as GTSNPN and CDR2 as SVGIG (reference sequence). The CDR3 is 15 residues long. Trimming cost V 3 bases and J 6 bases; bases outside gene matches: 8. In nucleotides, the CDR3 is TGTGCCTGGAGCGCTGCGCGGGAGGGCCCCGGGGAGCTGTTTTTT. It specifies CAWSAAREGPGELFF.